The sequence of this T cell receptor beta chain was determined in a study of T cells in Graves' hyperthyroidism and ophthalmopathy. General study points: Ophthalmopathy stood apart from stable hyperthyroidism in a 13 V-J model. Appearing also in blood were most of the thyroid clonotypes expanded above 0.001.

There were TCR beta CDR3 regions amplified from RNA transcripts. First-round RT-PCR targeting the TCR CDR3 was performed with the HTBI primer set. Each CDR3 protein gets one entry after TCRdb re-called the multiplex PCR reads with MiXCR. Of around 400,000 distinct CDR3 sequences in the sample, roughly 13% are singletons; the top ten hold 9.2%. Remarks on this clonotype: Its target is unknown. A much larger clone differs by one base, so this may be a read error. This CDR3 fails to terminate in the conserved phenylalanine or tryptophan, so it likely reflects a read error.

Germline-derived CDR1 and CDR2 are LGHDT and YNNKEL (reference sequence). With 4 bases removed from V and 5 bases from J, the gap between germline ends came to 9 bases. This CDR3 region has 12 residues. The chain joins TRBV3-1 to TRBJ2-7; a possible D gene is TRBD1 (5 bases). This receptor was taken from a woman younger than 35 with Graves' hyperthyroidism. The specimen was blood. This chain's CDR3 is CASSRIGDEQYL. In DNA, the CDR3 is TGTGCCAGCAGCCGGATAGGGGACGAGCAGTACCTC.